What follows are 24 T cell receptor beta chains derived from one specimen sequenced in a study of cytomegalovirus exposure and HLA in healthy donors. The primer mix had 60 Vbeta and 13 Jbeta primers. Repertoires were generated with immunoSEQ multiplex PCR, while TCRdb's copy carries only in-frame clones and drops some. This table holds approximately 190,000 clones, over 80% found once. Sequences were obtained from PBMCs. These receptors originate from a man aged 30 to 39 in good health and CMV-seronegative.

This chain joins TRBV7-2 and TRBJ1-2, with D uncertain. V lost 7 bases and J lost 6, with 18 bases in between. The germline V gene encodes CDR1 SGHTA and CDR2 FQGNSA. The CDR3 covers 14 residues. The CDR3 DNA follows: TGTGCCAGCACCCCAGACATTAGGAGGGATGGCTACACCTTC. It translates to CASTPDIRRDGYTF.

J is TRBJ2-1 and V is TRBV7-8; 7 bases fit TRBD1. The CDR3 length is 15 residues. The junction had 4 bases not matched to a gene; V was cut back by 1 base and J by 4 bases. In germline, CDR1 is SGHVS, CDR2 FQNEAQ. The CDR3 coding sequence is TGTGCCAGCAGCTTAGAGGGGGCGGTATACAATGAGCAGTTCTTC. This gives the protein CASSLEGAVYNEQFF.

The V call is TRBV10-1, the J call TRBJ1-3; D gene ambiguous. The CDR3 has 15 amino acids. V gave up 3 bases and J gave up 0 bases, with 9 bases separating them. Germline V gives CDR1 WNHNN, CDR2 SYGVQD (reference sequence). CDR3: CASSDLRSSGNTIYF. The CDR3 nucleotides are TGCGCCAGCAGTGATTTGCGGTCCTCTGGAAACACCATATATTTT.

The chain combines TRBV19 with TRBJ2-5; TRBD1 might be the D (6 bases). V was trimmed by 3 bases and J by 4 bases, leaving 15 bases between them. The germline gives CDR1 LNHDA, CDR2 SQIVND (reference sequence). CDR3 length: 15 amino acids. The CDR3 loop reads CASSMARGGVETQYF. The CDR3 DNA is TGTGCCAGTAGTATGGCCAGGGGCGGCGTAGAGACCCAGTACTTC.

The gene calls are TRBV28 and TRBJ2-1, with D hard to call. Trimming shortened V by 6 bases and J by 5 bases, and 5 bases separated the two germline ends. Germline V CDR1 and CDR2: MDHEN, SYDVKM. The CDR3 spans 11 residues. The CDR3 loop is CASSRNNEQFF. The CDR3 DNA reads TGTGCCAGCAGCAGAAACAATGAGCAGTTCTTC.

This CDR3 reads CASSLTSGRNYEQYF. CDR3 in DNA: TGTGCCAGCAGCCTCACTAGCGGGAGGAACTACGAGCAGTACTTC. This chain joins TRBV7-6 and TRBJ2-7, with 12 bases aligning to TRBD2. J lost 3 bases, V lost 5 bases, and 5 bases had no gene match. The germline V gene encodes CDR1 SGHVS and CDR2 FNYEAQ. The CDR3 has 15 residues.

The CDR3 spells CASSVGGLAGGPETQYF. The CDR3 DNA is TGTGCCAGCAGCGTAGGGGGACTAGCGGGAGGCCCAGAGACCCAGTACTTC. The genes are TRBV9 and TRBJ2-5, with 15 bases that match TRBD2. V was pared by 0 bases and J by 4 bases, with 4 bases of the junction left unmatched. CDR3 length: 17 residues. Germline-derived CDR1 and CDR2 are SGDLS and YYNGEE.

J is TRBJ2-7 and V is TRBV5-4; a possible D gene is TRBD1 (6 bases). The CDR3 loop spans 16 amino acids. Germline lookup yields CDR1 SGHNT and CDR2 YYREEE (reference sequence). Trimming cost V 3 bases and J 2 bases, with 18 bases left between them. CDR3 bases: TGTGCCAGCAGCTCCCACAGGGAACATAGGGCCTACGAGCAGTACTTC. Translating gives CASSSHREHRAYEQYF.

V usage is TRBV6-5 and J usage is TRBJ1-5; 7 nucleotides line up with TRBD1. Germline V lookup: CDR1 MNHEY, CDR2 SVGAGI. Germline trimming cut 5 bases from V and 6 bases from J; bases unmatched to any gene: 4. The CDR3 is 13 residues long. The CDR3 sequence is CASSNRGSQPQHF. The CDR3 coding sequence is TGTGCCAGCAGTAACAGGGGTAGTCAGCCCCAGCATTTT.

The chain employs TRBV5-6 and TRBJ2-2; possible D gene TRBD1, 5 bases. The germline gives CDR1 SGHDT, CDR2 YYEEEE. This CDR3 region has 14 residues. The V and J ends lost 3 bases and 5 bases respectively, with 11 bases between them. The CDR3 spells CASSSSRATGELFF. The CDR3, as DNA: TGTGCCAGCAGCTCCTCCAGGGCAACCGGGGAGCTGTTTTTT.

The chain joins TRBV19 to TRBJ2-3; D is perhaps TRBD2 (5 bases). This CDR3 is built from 12 residues. V was cut by 4 bases and J by 4 bases, with 6 bases left in between. Looked up from germline, CDR1 is LNHDA and CDR2 is SQIVND (reference sequence). CDR3 DNA sequence: TGTGCCAGTAGTAGCGGGCCAGATACGCAGTATTTT. This sequence encodes CASSSGPDTQYF.

The J gene is TRBJ1-4, the V gene TRBV4-2; possibly TRBD1 for D (6 bases). V lost 0 bases, J lost 6 bases, and 11 bases lay in between. Germline values: CDR1 LGHNA, CDR2 YNFKEQ. The CDR3 runs 15 residues. DNA of the CDR3: TGTGCCAGCAGCCAAGACTCGGCAGGGGATGAAAAACTGTTTTTT. Its protein is CASSQDSAGDEKLFF.

In DNA, the CDR3 is TGCAGCGGCAGTCAGCGCTCCTCCTACAATGAGCAGTTCTTC. Translating it yields CSGSQRSSYNEQFF. The chain joins TRBV29-1 to TRBJ2-1; no definite D call. The CDR3 length is 14 residues. With 7 bases removed from V and 0 bases from J, the gap between germline ends came to 13 bases. CDR1 is SQVTM, CDR2 ANQGSEA, per germline.

The chain recombines TRBV10-3 with TRBJ1-1, with 7 bases that match TRBD1. This CDR3 contains 14 residues. The J segment lost 0 bases and the V segment lost 6 bases, leaving 4 bases of the junction unmatched. Per germline, CDR1 ENHRY and CDR2 SYGVKD. This chain's CDR3 is CAISGTAMNTEAFF. In nucleotides, the CDR3 is TGTGCCATCAGCGGGACAGCCATGAACACTGAAGCTTTCTTT.

The chain joins TRBV7-9 to TRBJ2-5; D is unresolved. This CDR3 is 15 amino acids long. The germline gives CDR1 SEHNR, CDR2 FQNEAQ (reference sequence). Trimming shortened V by 0 bases and J by 5 bases, and 13 bases separated the two germline ends. The CDR3 nucleotides are TGTGCCAGCAGCTTAGCGGGCGTCCGGTTGGAGACCCAGTACTTC. It specifies CASSLAGVRLETQYF.

This chain uses TRBV5-1 with TRBJ2-7, with D possibly being TRBD1 (5 bases). Trimming left V 2 bases short and J 0 bases short, with 9 bases between. Germline V gene sequence: CDR1 SGHRS, CDR2 YFSETQ. The length of the CDR3 is 14 residues. The CDR3 protein is CASSFRQSSYEQYF. The CDR3 DNA reads as TGCGCCAGCAGCTTCAGACAGAGCTCCTACGAGCAGTACTTC.

The V call is TRBV4-2, the J call TRBJ2-5; 10 bases are shared with TRBD2. This CDR3 comprises 21 residues. Germline V CDR1 and CDR2: LGHNA, YNFKEQ. Germline trimming cut 0 bases from V and 2 bases from J; bases unmatched to any gene: 18. CDR3 sequence: CASSQDRAGTSALSGQETQYF. The CDR3 DNA is TGTGCCAGCAGCCAAGATCGGGCCGGGACTAGCGCACTCTCCGGACAAGAGACCCAGTACTTC.

The chain couples TRBV19 to TRBJ2-1, with 7 bases that match TRBD2. Trimming cost V 5 bases and J 5 bases; bases outside gene matches: 3. This CDR3 is built from 13 residues. Germline lookup yields CDR1 LNHDA and CDR2 SQIVND (reference sequence). CDR3 DNA: TGTGCCAGTAGTGGCCTAGCGGACAATGAGCAGTTCTTC. Amino acid sequence: CASSGLADNEQFF.

This clone has only one observation. V and J are TRBV20-1 and TRBJ1-2; D call uncertain. The CDR3 sequence is 11 residues long. The germline gives CDR1 DFQATT, CDR2 SNEGSKA (reference sequence). Trimming stripped 6 bases from V and 7 bases from J, with 12 bases between. CDR3 in amino acids: CSARVDSGYTF. CDR3 nucleotides: TGCAGTGCCCGAGTAGATAGTGGCTACACCTTC.

Turning to this clone: A read error may produce the germline difference seen at one junction end. The rearrangement links TRBV7-9 to TRBJ2-3; 8 bases map to TRBD1. This CDR3 region has 14 residues. Germline assignment: CDR1 SEHNR and CDR2 FQNEAQ (reference sequence). CDR3 bases: TGTTCCAGCAGTACAGGGGGTAGCACAGATACGCAGTATTTT. Its translation is CSSSTGGSTDTQYF.

V and J are TRBV28 and TRBJ2-1; TRBD1 might be the D (7 bases). CDR1 is MDHEN and CDR2 is SYDVKM in the germline V gene. The CDR3 covers 15 residues. V was trimmed by 8 bases and J by 1 base, leaving 15 bases between them. CDR3 in amino acids: CASHPQGRSYNEQFF. The CDR3 DNA follows: TGTGCCAGCCATCCACAGGGGAGGTCCTACAATGAGCAGTTCTTC.

The genes are TRBV25-1 and TRBJ2-5; the match to TRBD2 covers 13 bases. The germline V gene encodes CDR1 MGHDK and CDR2 SYGVNS. Trimming cost V 4 bases and J 6 bases; bases outside gene matches: 11. This CDR3 spans 17 amino acids. In DNA, the CDR3 is TGTGCCAGCAGTGGGATCCGGACTAGCGGGAGTGGTCAGACCCAGTACTTC. It yields the protein CASSGIRTSGSGQTQYF.

V gene TRBV7-9 combines with J gene TRBJ2-7, with D possibly matching TRBD1 (6 bases). Germline assignment: CDR1 SEHNR and CDR2 FQNEAQ (reference sequence). Trimming took 5 bases from V and 3 from J, leaving 14 bases between them. The CDR3 runs 14 residues. CDR3 loop: CASSGTGTFYEQYF. CDR3 nucleotide sequence: TGTGCCAGCAGCGGCACAGGGACCTTCTACGAGCAGTACTTC. The variable domain in full, with the rest retrieved from reference TRBV7-9 and TRBJ2-7, is DTGVSQNPRHKITKRGQNVTFRCDPISEHNRLYWYRQTLGQGPEFLTYFQNEAQLEKSRLLSDRFSAERPKGSFSTLEIQRTEQGDSAMYLCASSGTGTFYEQYFGPGTRLTVT.

The chain employs TRBV2 and TRBJ1-2; 9 nucleotides align to TRBD1. The CDR3 runs 14 residues. The trim removed 4 bases at V and 2 bases at J, leaving 2 bases unmatched. Germline CDR1 SNHLY, CDR2 FYNNEI. The DNA for the CDR3 is TGTGCCAGCAGTGCGACAGGGGGGAACTATGGCTACACCTTC. This gives the protein CASSATGGNYGYTF.